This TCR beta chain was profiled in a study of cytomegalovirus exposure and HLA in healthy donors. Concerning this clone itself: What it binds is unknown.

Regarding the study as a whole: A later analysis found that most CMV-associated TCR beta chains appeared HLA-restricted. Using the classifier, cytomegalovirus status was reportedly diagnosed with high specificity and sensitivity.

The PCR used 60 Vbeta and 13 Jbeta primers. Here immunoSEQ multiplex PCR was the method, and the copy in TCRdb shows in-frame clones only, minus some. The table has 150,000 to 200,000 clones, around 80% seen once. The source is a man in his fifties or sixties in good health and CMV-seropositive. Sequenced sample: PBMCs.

The CDR3: CATMKGGVYNEQFF. The CDR3 DNA reads as TGCGCCACCATGAAGGGGGGGGTCTACAATGAGCAGTTCTTC. The chain has TRBV5-1 and TRBJ2-1, with a weak D call TRBD2 (7 bases). The V and J ends lost 9 bases and 3 bases respectively, with 16 bases between them. Per the germline V gene, CDR1 is SGHRS and CDR2 is YFSETQ. The CDR3 length is 14 residues.